The clone carrying this T cell receptor beta chain was observed a handful of times. Its antigen is unknown. Mouse germline and gene names are used. Read coverage stops 1 residue before the CDR3 terminus; the germline J gene supplies the remainder. Sequenced by immunoSEQ multiplex PCR; TCRdb stores in-frame clones only, minus some. This sample has 40,000 to 50,000 clones, with approximately 73% found just once. This specimen belongs to a study of tissue T cells after allogeneic stem cell transplantation. Study-wide results and limits: Anatomically similar tissues had similar TCR repertoires within each patient.

This CDR3 is built from 14 residues. Trimming at V came to 4 bases and at J to 7 bases, leaving 7 bases not matched to a gene. The material sequenced was sorted cells pooled from one or two spleens. The chain is built from TRBV21 and TRBJ2-7, with TRBD2 matching 10 bases. TRBV21 carries the ORF label, with uncertain function. The clonotype originates from a pool of C57BL/6 mice in good health. The CDR3 sequence is CASSPLGGRREQYF. The CDR3 bases that were read are TGTGCTAGCAGTCCCCTGGGGGGGCGGCGAGAACAGTAC.